A selection of T cell receptor beta chains follows, all from one sample in a study of OX40 agonist ivuxolimab in advanced cancers. Only in-frame clones appear in the TCRdb table, and some are missing; sequencing was by immunoSEQ multiplex PCR. The sample has about 20,000 clones, around 81% seen once. The sequencing here drew on CD4+ or CD8+ T cells sorted from blood, taken in a trial of the OX40 agonist ivuxolimab. The receptors derive from an adult with an advanced solid tumor such as melanoma, head and neck, liver or kidney cancer. The CDR3 runs from the conserved cysteine through the conserved F or W. The order of the fields is CDR3 protein, D gene, V gene. A D gene is named only where the DNA matches it firmly.

cdr3_aa: CASSFGTFGSYEQYF
d_call: -
v_call: TRBV11-1

cdr3_aa: CASSYRSGDEQFF
d_call: -
v_call: TRBV6-6

cdr3_aa: CASSTGTATNEKLFF
d_call: -
v_call: TRBV19

cdr3_aa: CASSPLEGYEQFF
d_call: -
v_call: TRBV18

cdr3_aa: CASSFRQPSGNTIYF
d_call: -
v_call: TRBV27

cdr3_aa: CASSPLAGGGADTQYF
d_call: TRBD2
v_call: TRBV7-3

cdr3_aa: CASSQQEHYGYTF
d_call: -
v_call: TRBV7-2

cdr3_aa: CASSTGSEQYF
d_call: -
v_call: TRBV28

cdr3_aa: CAGTLRGRTSGVFYEQYF
d_call: TRBD2
v_call: TRBV5-4

cdr3_aa: CASSLSAVGPGYEQYF
d_call: -
v_call: TRBV5-6